One sample yielded the 16 T cell receptor beta chains listed below, sequenced in a study of blood T cells in healthy people across ages. The use of a sample-barcoded 5' primer and a J-beta primer mix characterized a second PCR of about 6 to 12 cycles. TCRdb reprocessed the 5' RACE reads with MiXCR, giving one entry per CDR3 protein. This sample has around 600,000 distinct CDR3 sequences, with about 45% found just once. The specimen sequenced was blood. The origin of the receptors is a man of 80 years or more in good health.

This chain uses TRBV30 with TRBJ2-4, with D tentatively TRBD2 (5 bases). The end of the DNA aligns better with TRBJ2-5, so the J call may be wrong. Germline assignment: CDR1 GTSNPN and CDR2 SVGIG (reference sequence). The CDR3 spans 12 residues. CDR3: CAFRSSGGTQYF. The CDR3 nucleotides are TGTGCCTTCCGGTCCTCCGGAGGGACCCAGTACTTC.

This clonotype was seen only a few times. In nucleotides, the CDR3 is TGCGCCAGCAGCCACGATACAGGGGATGCAGATGAAAAACTGTTTTTT. It translates to CASSHDTGDADEKLFF. The V gene is TRBV4-3, the J gene TRBJ1-4, with TRBD1 identical over 7 bases. The germline gives CDR1 LGHNA, CDR2 YSLEER. The length of the CDR3 is 16 residues. J lost 6 bases, V lost 3 bases, and 10 bases had no gene match.

The count of this clonotype is one. The chain has TRBV10-3 and TRBJ2-5; TRBD1 agrees at 7 bases. V gave up 5 bases and J gave up 0 bases; unmatched junction bases: 3. Germline V gives CDR1 ENHRY, CDR2 SYGVKD. The CDR3 has 14 amino acids. Here the CDR3 reads CAISRGPNQETQYF. CDR3 coding DNA: TGTGCCATCAGTAGGGGGCCCAACCAAGAGACCCAGTACTTC.

The sample holds a few counts of this clonotype. The chain links TRBV14 to TRBJ1-5; tentative D call: TRBD1 (6 bases). The V gene's germline CDR1 is SGHDN and CDR2 FVKESK. Trimming cost V 4 bases and J 5 bases, with 9 bases left between them. The CDR3 extends over 13 amino acids. The CDR3 region is CASSRGQYQPQHF. The CDR3 DNA is TGTGCCAGCAGCCGGGGGCAGTATCAGCCCCAGCATTTT. Full variable domain (remainder filled in from reference TRBV14 and TRBJ1-5): EAGVTQFPSHSVIEKGQTVTLRCDPISGHDNLYWYRRVMGKEIKFLLHFVKESKQDESGMPNNRFLAERTGGTYSTLKVQPAELEDSGVYFCASSRGQYQPQHFGDGTRLSIL.

V usage is TRBV30 and J usage is TRBJ2-3; D is unclear. The CDR3 runs to 12 residues. V lost 1 base, J lost 2 bases, and 4 bases lay in between. CDR1 and CDR2 from the germline V gene are GTSNPN and SVGIG (reference sequence). The DNA for the CDR3 is TGTGCCTGGAGTGCGTACACAGATACGCAGTATTTT. Translation gives CAWSAYTDTQYF.

This clonotype showed up many times. The chain links TRBV6-6 to TRBJ1-2; D unclear. The V and J ends lost 6 bases and 8 bases respectively, with 16 bases between them. Per the germline V gene, CDR1 is MNHNY and CDR2 is SVGAGI (reference sequence). The CDR3 contains 13 residues. CDR3 coding DNA: TGTGCCAGCAGCTCGGACCGCGTTGGGGGCTACACCTTC. Amino acid sequence: CASSSDRVGGYTF.

V gene TRBV28 combines with J gene TRBJ2-3; 9 nucleotides align to TRBD2. This CDR3 is 15 amino acids long. The V segment lost 2 bases and the J segment 5 bases; nucleotides outside the gene matches: 5. The germline V gene encodes CDR1 MDHEN and CDR2 SYDVKM. CDR3: CASSLAGGPGDTQYF. For the CDR3, the DNA is TGTGCCAGCAGTTTAGCGGGGGGGCCAGGAGATACGCAGTATTTT. Complete variable domain (other parts from reference TRBV28 and TRBJ2-3): DVKVTQSSRYLVKRTGEKVFLECVQDMDHENMFWYRQDPGLGLRLIYFSYDVKMKEKGDIPEGYSVSREKKERFSLILESASTNQTSMYLCASSLAGGPGDTQYFGPGTRLTVL.

The rearrangement uses TRBV29-1 and TRBJ2-3, with D perhaps assigned TRBD1 or TRBD2 (7 bases each). The CDR3 runs to 14 residues. Germline V CDR1 and CDR2: SQVTM, ANQGSEA. V lost 7 bases to trimming and J lost 2 bases, with 16 bases between them. The CDR3 is CSAAGGGDTDTQYF. The CDR3 DNA reads TGCAGCGCCGCAGGGGGAGGGGACACAGATACGCAGTATTTT.

The rearrangement links TRBV4-2 to TRBJ1-5, with 7 bases identical to TRBD1. The germline gives CDR1 LGHNA, CDR2 YNFKEQ. J was trimmed by 0 bases and V by 1 base; bases with no gene match: 3. The CDR3 has 16 residues. CDR3: CASSQADRISNQPQHF. The CDR3 DNA follows: TGTGCCAGCAGCCAAGCGGACAGGATTAGCAATCAGCCCCAGCATTTT.

This chain joins TRBV9 and TRBJ2-1, with D possibly TRBD2 on 5 matching bases. The V gene's germline CDR1 is SGDLS and CDR2 YYNGEE. Trimming removed 0 bases at V and 3 bases at J, with 10 bases between. This CDR3 is 15 amino acids long. The CDR3: CASSVDAGHYNEQFF. CDR3 nucleotides: TGTGCCAGCAGCGTAGACGCGGGCCACTACAATGAGCAGTTCTTC.

The chain's CDR3 is CASSLSGGPTDTQYF. In nucleotides, the CDR3 is TGTGCCAGCAGCTTAAGCGGGGGGCCCACAGATACGCAGTATTTT. The V call is TRBV7-9, the J call TRBJ2-3; 9 bases are shared with TRBD2. J gave up 2 bases and V 2 bases, and 2 bases lay outside the gene matches. Germline values: CDR1 SEHNR, CDR2 FQNEAQ (reference sequence). This CDR3 has 15 residues.

This chain links TRBV7-2 with TRBJ1-1, with D possibly TRBD1 on 5 matching bases. CDR1 SGHTA and CDR2 FQGNSA come from the germline V gene. V shed 1 base and J shed 11 bases, with 14 bases lying between them. The CDR3 covers 13 residues. The CDR3 reads CASSLEGARRAFF. In DNA, the CDR3 is TGTGCCAGCAGCTTAGAAGGGGCCCGCCGGGCTTTCTTT.

This clonotype has just a few counts. CDR3 nucleotides: TGCAGCGTTGTATCCCGGGGTTACGGGGCCTACAATGAGCAGTTCTTC. Residues: CSVVSRGYGAYNEQFF. The rearrangement joins TRBV29-1 to TRBJ2-1; maybe TRBD2 (5 bases). The V end was cut by 4 bases, the J end by 2 bases, with 18 bases between. The germline gives CDR1 SQVTM, CDR2 ANQGSEA. This CDR3 spans 16 amino acids.

V is TRBV4-1 and J is TRBJ1-2; 9 nucleotides align to TRBD1. Unmatched junction bases numbered 8, after V lost 4 bases and J lost 2 bases. The CDR3 sequence is 16 residues long. CDR1 MGHRA and CDR2 YSYEKL come from the germline V gene. This CDR3 reads CASSRGQGIANYGYTF. The CDR3 DNA is TGCGCCAGCAGCCGCGGACAGGGGATAGCCAACTATGGCTACACCTTC.

V is TRBV9 and J is TRBJ2-1; 9 bases agree with TRBD2. Germline lookup yields CDR1 SGDLS and CDR2 YYNGEE. The ends lost 4 bases at V and 10 bases at J; junction bases unmatched: 9. This CDR3 region has 14 residues. CDR3 DNA: TGTGCCAGCAGCCCGCTAGCGGGGCCCGGGGAGCAGTTCTTC. Translation gives CASSPLAGPGEQFF.

There are many counts of this clonotype. The V call is TRBV6-6, the J call TRBJ2-7; the match to TRBD1 covers 8 bases. Germline V gives CDR1 MNHNY, CDR2 SVGAGI (reference sequence). The CDR3 is 16 amino acids. The J segment lost 0 bases and the V segment lost 4 bases, leaving 8 bases of the junction unmatched. The CDR3, as DNA: TGTGCCAGCAGTTCCCAGGACAGGGACGCCTCCTACGAGCAGTACTTC. It codes for CASSSQDRDASYEQYF.